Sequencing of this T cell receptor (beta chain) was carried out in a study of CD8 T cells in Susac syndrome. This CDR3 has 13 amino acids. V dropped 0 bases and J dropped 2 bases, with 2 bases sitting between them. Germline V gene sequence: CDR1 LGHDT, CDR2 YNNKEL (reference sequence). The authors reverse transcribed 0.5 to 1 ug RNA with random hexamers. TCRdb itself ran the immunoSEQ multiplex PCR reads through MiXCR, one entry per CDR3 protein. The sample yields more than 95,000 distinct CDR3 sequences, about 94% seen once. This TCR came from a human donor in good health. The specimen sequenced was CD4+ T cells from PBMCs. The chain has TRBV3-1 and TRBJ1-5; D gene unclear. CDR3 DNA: TGTGCCAGCAGCCAAGACCGCAATCAGCCCCAGCATTTT. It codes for CASSQDRNQPQHF. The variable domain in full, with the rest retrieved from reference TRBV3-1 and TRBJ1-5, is DTAVSQTPKYLVTQMGNDKSIKCEQNLGHDTMYWYKQDSKKFLKIMFSYNNKELIINETVPNRFSPKSPDKAHLNLHINSLELGDSAVYFCASSQDRNQPQHFGDGTRLSIL.